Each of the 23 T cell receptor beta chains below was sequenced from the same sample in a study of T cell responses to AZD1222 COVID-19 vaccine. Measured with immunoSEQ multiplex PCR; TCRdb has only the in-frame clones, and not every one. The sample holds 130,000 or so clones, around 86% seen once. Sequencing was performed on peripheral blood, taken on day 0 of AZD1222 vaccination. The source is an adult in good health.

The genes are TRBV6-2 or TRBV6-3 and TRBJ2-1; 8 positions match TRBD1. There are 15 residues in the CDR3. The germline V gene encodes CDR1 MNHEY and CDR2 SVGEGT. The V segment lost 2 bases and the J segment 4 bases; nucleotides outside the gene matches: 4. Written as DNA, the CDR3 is TGTGCCAGCAGTTACCGGACAGGGCTATACAATGAGCAGTTCTTC. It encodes CASSYRTGLYNEQFF.

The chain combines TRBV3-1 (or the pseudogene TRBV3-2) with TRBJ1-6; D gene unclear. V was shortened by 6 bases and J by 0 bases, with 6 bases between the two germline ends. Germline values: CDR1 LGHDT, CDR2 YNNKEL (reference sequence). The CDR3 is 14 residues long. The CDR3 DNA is TGTGCCAGCAGGAAGCTCTCCTATAATTCACCCCTCCACTTT. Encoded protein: CASRKLSYNSPLHF.

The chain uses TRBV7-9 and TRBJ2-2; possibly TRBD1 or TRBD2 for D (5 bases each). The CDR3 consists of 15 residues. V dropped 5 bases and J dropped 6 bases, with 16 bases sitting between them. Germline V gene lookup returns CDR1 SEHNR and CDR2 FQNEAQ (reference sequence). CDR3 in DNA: TGTGCCAGCAGCCTACGTGGGCAGGGACCCGGGGAGCTGTTTTTT. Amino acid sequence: CASSLRGQGPGELFF.

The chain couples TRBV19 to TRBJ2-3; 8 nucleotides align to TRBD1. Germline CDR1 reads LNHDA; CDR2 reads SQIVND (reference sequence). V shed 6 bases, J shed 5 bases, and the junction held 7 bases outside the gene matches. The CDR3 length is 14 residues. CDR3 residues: CASSQTGEEDTQYF. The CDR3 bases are TGTGCCAGTAGCCAGACAGGGGAGGAAGATACGCAGTATTTT.

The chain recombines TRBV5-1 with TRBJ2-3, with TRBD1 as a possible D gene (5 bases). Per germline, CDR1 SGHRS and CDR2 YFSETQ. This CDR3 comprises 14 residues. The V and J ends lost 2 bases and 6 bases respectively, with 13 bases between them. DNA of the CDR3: TGCGCCAGCAGCTTCCGGACGGACACCGATACGCAGTATTTT. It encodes CASSFRTDTDTQYF.

The CDR3 reads CASSGRQGAGTQYF. Here the CDR3 DNA reads TGTGCCAGCAGCGGGCGACAGGGAGCCGGGACCCAGTACTTC. The chain is built from TRBV28 and TRBJ2-5; 7 nucleotides align to TRBD1. Per germline, CDR1 MDHEN and CDR2 SYDVKM. The CDR3 length is 14 residues. Trimming removed 6 bases from V and 7 bases from J; junction bases left unmatched: 11.

The CDR3 loop is CASSQTLAVYSASTDTQYF. CDR3 bases: TGTGCCAGCAGCCAGACTCTAGCGGTATATAGTGCTAGCACAGATACGCAGTATTTT. The chain combines TRBV7-2 with TRBJ2-3, with 7 nucleotides matching TRBD2. Trimming removed 5 bases from V and 0 bases from J; junction bases left unmatched: 17. The CDR3 contains 19 residues. Germline-derived CDR1 and CDR2 are SGHTA and FQGNSA.

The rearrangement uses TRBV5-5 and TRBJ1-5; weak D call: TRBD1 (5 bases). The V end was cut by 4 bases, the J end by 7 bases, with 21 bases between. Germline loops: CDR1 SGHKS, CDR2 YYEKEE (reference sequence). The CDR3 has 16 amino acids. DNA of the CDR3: TGTGCCAGCAGCACCAGACAGAACCCTTATGAACAGCCCCAGCATTTT. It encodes CASSTRQNPYEQPQHF.

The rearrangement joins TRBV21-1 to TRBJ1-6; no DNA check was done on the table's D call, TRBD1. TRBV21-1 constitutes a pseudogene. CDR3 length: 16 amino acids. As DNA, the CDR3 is TGTGCCAGCATCGACCGACCGACAGGAGGTAATTCACCCCTCCACTTT. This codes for CASIDRPTGGNSPLHF.

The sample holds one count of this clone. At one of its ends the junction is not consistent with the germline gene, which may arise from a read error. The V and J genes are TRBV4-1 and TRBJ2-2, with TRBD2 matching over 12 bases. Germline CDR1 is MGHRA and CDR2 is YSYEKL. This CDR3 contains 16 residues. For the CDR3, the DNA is TGCGCCCGCAGCCAAGACCCTAGCGGGGGGGGCGGGGAGCTGTTTTTT. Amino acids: CARSQDPSGGGGELFF.

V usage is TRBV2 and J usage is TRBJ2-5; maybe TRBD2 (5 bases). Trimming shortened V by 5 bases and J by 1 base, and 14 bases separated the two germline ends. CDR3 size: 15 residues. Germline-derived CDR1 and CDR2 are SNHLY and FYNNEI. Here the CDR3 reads CASSFAGLIQETQYF. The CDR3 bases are TGTGCCAGCAGTTTTGCCGGACTCATCCAAGAGACCCAGTACTTC.

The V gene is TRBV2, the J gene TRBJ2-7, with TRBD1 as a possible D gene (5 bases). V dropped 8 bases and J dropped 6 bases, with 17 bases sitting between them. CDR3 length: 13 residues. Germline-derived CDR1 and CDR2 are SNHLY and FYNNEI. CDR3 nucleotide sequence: TGTGCCAGCGCAGGGCGGACAAGGACCGAGCAGTACTTC. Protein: CASAGRTRTEQYF.

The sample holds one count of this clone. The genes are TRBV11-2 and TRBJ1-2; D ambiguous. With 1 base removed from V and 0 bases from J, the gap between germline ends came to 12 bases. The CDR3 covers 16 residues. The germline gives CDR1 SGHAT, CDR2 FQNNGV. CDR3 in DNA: TGTGCCAGCAGCTTAGTCCCTACAGAAGCTAACTATGGCTACACCTTC. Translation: CASSLVPTEANYGYTF.

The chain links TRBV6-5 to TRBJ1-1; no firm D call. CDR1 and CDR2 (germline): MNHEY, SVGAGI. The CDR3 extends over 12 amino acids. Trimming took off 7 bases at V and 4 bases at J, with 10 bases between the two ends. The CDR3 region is CASTWVATEAFF. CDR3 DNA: TGTGCCAGCACCTGGGTTGCCACTGAAGCTTTCTTT.

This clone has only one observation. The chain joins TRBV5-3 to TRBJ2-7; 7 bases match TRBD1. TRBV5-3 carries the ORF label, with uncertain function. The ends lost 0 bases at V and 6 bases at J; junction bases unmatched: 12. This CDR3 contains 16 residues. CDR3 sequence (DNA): TGTGCCAGAAGCTTGGATTGTAGGGGGCCCGTCAGCGAGCAGTACTTC. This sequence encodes CARSLDCRGPVSEQYF.

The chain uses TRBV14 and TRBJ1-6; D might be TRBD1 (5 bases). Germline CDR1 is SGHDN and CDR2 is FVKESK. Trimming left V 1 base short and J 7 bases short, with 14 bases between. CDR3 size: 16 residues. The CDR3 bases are TGTGCCAGCAGCCAAGGCGGGGGAGGTTTGAATTCACCCCTCCACTTT. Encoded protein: CASSQGGGGLNSPLHF.

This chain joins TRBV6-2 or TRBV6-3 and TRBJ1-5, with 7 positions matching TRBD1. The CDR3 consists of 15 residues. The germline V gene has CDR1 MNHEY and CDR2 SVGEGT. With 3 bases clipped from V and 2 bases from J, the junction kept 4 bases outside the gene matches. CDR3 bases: TGTGCCAGCAGTTATACAGGGGAGGGCAATCAGCCCCAGCATTTT. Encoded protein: CASSYTGEGNQPQHF.

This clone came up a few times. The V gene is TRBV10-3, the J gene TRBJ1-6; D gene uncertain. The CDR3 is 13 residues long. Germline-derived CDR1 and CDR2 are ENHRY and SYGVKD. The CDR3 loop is CVGSSSYNSPLHF. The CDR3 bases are TGTGTCGGCAGTTCCTCCTATAATTCACCCCTCCACTTT.

CDR3 in amino acids: CASSLGPMTSYEQYF. The CDR3 nucleotides read TGTGCCAGCAGCCTGGGCCCGATGACCTCCTACGAGCAGTACTTC. The chain recombines TRBV5-6 with TRBJ2-7; D gene unclear. This CDR3 has 15 amino acids. The V end was cut by 4 bases, the J end by 0 bases, with 14 bases between. Germline V gives CDR1 SGHDT, CDR2 YYEEEE.

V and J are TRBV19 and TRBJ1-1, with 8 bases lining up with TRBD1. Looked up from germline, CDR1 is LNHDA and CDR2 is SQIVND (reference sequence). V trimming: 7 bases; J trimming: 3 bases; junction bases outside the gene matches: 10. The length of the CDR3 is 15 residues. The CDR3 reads CASNHRAQGDTEAFF. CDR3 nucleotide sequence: TGTGCCAGTAACCACCGGGCACAGGGGGACACTGAAGCTTTCTTT.

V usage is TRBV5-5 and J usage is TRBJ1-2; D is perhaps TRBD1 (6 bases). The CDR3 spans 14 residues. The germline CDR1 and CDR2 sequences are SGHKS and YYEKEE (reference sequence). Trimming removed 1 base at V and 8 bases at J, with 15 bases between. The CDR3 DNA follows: TGTGCCAGCAGCTTGCCAGGGGTAGGATGGGGCTACACCTTC. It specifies CASSLPGVGWGYTF. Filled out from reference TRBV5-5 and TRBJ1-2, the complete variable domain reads DAGVTQSPTHLIKTRGQQVTLRCSPISGHKSVSWYQQVLGQGPQFIFQYYEKEERGRGNFPDRFSARQFPNYSSELNVNALLLGDSALYLCASSLPGVGWGYTFGSGTRLTVV.

The CDR3 protein is CASSLDGGPYNEQFF. CDR3 DNA: TGTGCCAGCAGCTTAGATGGGGGGCCCTACAATGAGCAGTTCTTC. The chain joins TRBV7-9 to TRBJ2-1; possibly TRBD1 or TRBD2 for D (6 bases each). This CDR3 has 15 amino acids. Trimming took 1 base from V and 2 from J, leaving 9 bases between them. In germline, CDR1 is SEHNR, CDR2 FQNEAQ (reference sequence).

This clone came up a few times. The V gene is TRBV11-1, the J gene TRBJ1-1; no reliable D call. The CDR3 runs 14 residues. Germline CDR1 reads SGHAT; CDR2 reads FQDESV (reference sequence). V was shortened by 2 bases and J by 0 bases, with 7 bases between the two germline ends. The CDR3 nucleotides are TGTGCCAGCAGCTTATCCCGAATGAACACTGAAGCTTTCTTT. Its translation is CASSLSRMNTEAFF.